The 18 T cell receptor beta chains given below trace back to one sample, sequenced in a study of identical twins. TCRdb recomputed calls from the 5' RACE reads with MiXCR, one row per CDR3 protein. Among approximately 210,000 distinct CDR3 sequences listed, approximately 9% were seen once. The source material was memory (CD45RO+) T cells sorted from blood. The receptor source for this set is a woman younger than 30 in good health.

The CDR3 region is CASNTGGKGGTDTQYF. DNA of the CDR3: TGTGCCAGCAATACTGGCGGGAAAGGGGGAACAGATACGCAGTATTTT. V gene TRBV9 combines with J gene TRBJ2-3; D assignment may be TRBD1 or TRBD2 (6 bases each). Germline lookup yields CDR1 SGDLS and CDR2 YYNGEE. Between the trimmed V and J ends, which lost 6 bases and 3 bases, there was a span of 20 bases. This CDR3 has 16 amino acids.

This chain uses TRBV20-1 with TRBJ2-7; 7 nucleotides agree with TRBD2. The germline CDR1 and CDR2 sequences are DFQATT and SNEGSKA (reference sequence). The CDR3 is 14 residues long. The V gene end was trimmed by 5 bases and the J gene end by 3 bases; junction bases not matched to a gene: 10. CDR3 amino acids: CSAHNPGGNYEQYF. In DNA, the CDR3 is TGCAGTGCTCACAATCCGGGGGGAAACTACGAGCAGTACTTC.

This clonotype was seen ten or more times. This rearrangement joins TRBV10-3 to TRBJ2-1, with TRBD2 matching over 8 bases. The CDR3 contains 15 residues. CDR1 is ENHRY and CDR2 is SYGVKD in the germline V gene. V lost 6 bases, J lost 7 bases, and 11 bases stayed unmatched. CDR3 coding DNA: TGTGCCATCAGGGGGGGAGCGGGAGCTCGGAATGAGCAGTTCTTC. As protein: CAIRGGAGARNEQFF.

In this sample, this clonotype turned up a few times. The chain joins TRBV5-1 to TRBJ2-2; no definite D call. The CDR3 has 13 amino acids. Germline CDR1 SGHRS, CDR2 YFSETQ. Trimming cost V 4 bases and J 1 base, with 5 bases left between them. CDR3 nucleotides: TGCGCCAGCAGCCATGAGAACACCGGGGAGCTGTTTTTT. This gives the protein CASSHENTGELFF.

The J gene is TRBJ2-7, the V gene TRBV7-2; the match to TRBD2 covers 7 bases. The CDR3 is 15 residues long. CDR1 is SGHTA and CDR2 is FQGNSA in the germline V gene. V was clipped by 5 bases and J by 4 bases; unmatched bases: 11. The CDR3 region is CASSLASGAFYEQYF. The CDR3 region has the DNA TGTGCCAGCAGCCTTGCTAGCGGAGCCTTTTACGAGCAGTACTTC.

This clonotype appeared a few times. This chain links TRBV5-1 with TRBJ2-1; D gene unclear. The CDR3 covers 13 residues. The V gene lost 6 bases and the J gene lost 5 bases, with 12 bases spanning the gap. Germline V CDR1 and CDR2: SGHRS, YFSETQ. The DNA of the CDR3 is TGCGCCAGCAAGGAAGGACCAAACAATGAGCAGTTCTTC. Protein sequence: CASKEGPNNEQFF.

The J gene is TRBJ2-3, the V gene TRBV11-3; D possibly corresponds to TRBD2 (6 bases). This CDR3 comprises 14 residues. Trimming removed 4 bases from V and 0 bases from J, with 8 bases in between. Germline CDR1 is SGHNT and CDR2 is YENEEA. The CDR3 DNA follows: TGTGCCAGCAGCTGGGCGGGGAGCACAGATACGCAGTATTTT. It yields the protein CASSWAGSTDTQYF.

CDR3 DNA: TGTGCCAGCAGCCCCGGCGGCCGGACCCGCCGAGATACGCAGTATTTT. The encoded protein is CASSPGGRTRRDTQYF. V gene TRBV7-2 combines with J gene TRBJ2-3; D call uncertain. Germline loops: CDR1 SGHTA, CDR2 FQGNSA. The V gene lost 5 bases and the J gene lost 5 bases, with 20 bases spanning the gap. The CDR3 runs to 16 residues.

The V call is TRBV5-6, the J call TRBJ2-7, with D tentatively TRBD2 (6 bases). Per the germline V gene, CDR1 is SGHDT and CDR2 is YYEEEE. Trimming cost V 2 bases and J 2 bases, with 14 bases left between them. This CDR3 spans 15 amino acids. The CDR3 protein is CASSFTGTQAYEQYF. CDR3 sequence (DNA): TGTGCCAGCAGCTTTACCGGGACTCAGGCCTACGAGCAGTACTTC.

The chain uses TRBV6-2 or TRBV6-3 and TRBJ2-7, with 13 bases fitting TRBD2. This CDR3 spans 19 amino acids. Germline lookup yields CDR1 MNHEY and CDR2 SVGEGT. V was clipped by 2 bases and J by 7 bases; unmatched bases: 17. CDR3 residues: CASSYPTSGRANVRSEQYF. In nucleotides, the CDR3 is TGTGCCAGCAGTTACCCAACTAGCGGGAGGGCCAACGTACGGAGTGAGCAGTACTTC.

Many counts were recorded for this clonotype. The chain's CDR3 is CASTSALNQPQHF. CDR3 DNA: TGTGCCAGCACTTCAGCCCTGAATCAGCCCCAGCATTTT. This chain uses TRBV12-3 or TRBV12-4 with TRBJ1-5, with D unclear. Trimming removed 7 bases from V and 4 bases from J, with 11 bases in between. CDR3 length: 13 residues.

Turning to this clonotype: At one boundary the junction diverges from the germline segment, which might be a read error. The chain recombines TRBV18 with TRBJ2-1, with D tentatively TRBD2 (6 bases). Germline lookup yields CDR1 KGHSH and CDR2 LQKENI. The CDR3 runs 12 residues. The CDR3, as DNA: TGTGCCAGCTCACGCGGGACTGGCCCCCAACTCTTC. Translated, it gives CASSRGTGPQLF.

This clonotype was counted between two and nine times. This chain joins TRBV7-9 and TRBJ1-5, with D uncertain. This CDR3 has 13 residues. Trimming removed 5 bases from V and 7 bases from J, with 12 bases in between. Germline CDR1 is SEHNR and CDR2 is FQNEAQ (reference sequence). CDR3 nucleotide sequence: TGTGCCAGCAGCGCCTACCTTGGGCAGCCCCAGCATTTT. Translated: CASSAYLGQPQHF.

This clonotype was observed a handful of times. The CDR3 reads CAISSGTYEQYF. The CDR3 nucleotides are TGTGCCATCAGTAGCGGCACCTACGAGCAGTACTTC. The chain recombines TRBV10-3 with TRBJ2-7; D is perhaps TRBD2 (5 bases). In germline, CDR1 is ENHRY, CDR2 SYGVKD. V lost 5 bases to trimming and J lost 2 bases, with 7 bases between them. CDR3 length: 12 residues.

This clonotype was counted only a few times. The V call is TRBV11-2, the J call TRBJ2-7, with 10 bases aligning to TRBD2. The ends lost 4 bases at V and 7 bases at J; junction bases unmatched: 16. Germline CDR1 and CDR2: SGHAT and FQNNGV. The CDR3 runs to 17 residues. Here the CDR3 DNA reads TGTGCCAGCAGCTCGCTCTCGTGGAGCGGGAGGGCTAGTGAGCAGTACTTC. Translated, it gives CASSSLSWSGRASEQYF.

The sample holds many counts of this clonotype. CDR3 residues: CASSVKNSNQPQHF. The CDR3 coding sequence is TGTGCCAGCAGTGTAAAAAATAGCAATCAGCCCCAGCATTTT. The chain couples TRBV7-2 to TRBJ1-5; D gene ambiguous. Germline V gene sequence: CDR1 SGHTA, CDR2 FQGNSA. Deletions cut 6 bases from V and 0 bases from J, with 9 bases between. This CDR3 region has 14 residues.

The chain joins TRBV7-2 to TRBJ2-7; maybe TRBD1 (6 bases). The V and J ends lost 5 bases and 2 bases respectively, with 13 bases between them. Germline values: CDR1 SGHTA, CDR2 FQGNSA. This CDR3 is built from 14 residues. CDR3 sequence reads: CASSQGGSAYEQYF. In DNA form, the CDR3 reads TGTGCCAGCAGCCAAGGGGGATCTGCCTACGAGCAGTACTTC.

About this clonotype itself: One base away lies a much larger clone, so this may be a sequencing read error. The V call is TRBV10-2, the J call TRBJ2-2; TRBD2 matches at 11 bases. The V gene end was trimmed by 4 bases and the J gene end by 4 bases; junction bases not matched to a gene: 5. CDR1 is WSHSY, CDR2 SAAADI, per germline. The CDR3 sequence is 16 residues long. The CDR3 DNA is TGCGCCAGCAGTGTAGCGGGAGGGTCCGGCACCGGGGAGCTGTTTTTT. Translated, it gives CASSVAGGSGTGELFF.